The 30 T cell receptor beta chains presented below share a single source sample, sequenced in a study of T cell responses to AZD1222 COVID-19 vaccine. TCRdb keeps only in-frame clones here, not all; method: immunoSEQ multiplex PCR. The sample lists 130,000 to 150,000 clones; under 95% were seen once. Sequences were derived from peripheral blood, sampled on day 0 of AZD1222 vaccination. All receptors derive from an adult in good health.

The gene calls are TRBV3-1 (or the pseudogene TRBV3-2) and TRBJ1-2, with D possibly matching TRBD1 (5 bases). The CDR3 runs to 16 residues. The ends were cut back, 0 bases at V and 5 bases at J, with 16 bases in the middle. Germline-derived CDR1 and CDR2 are LGHDT and YNNKEL (reference sequence). As DNA, the CDR3 is TGTGCCAGCAGCCAAGATGGGGAAGGGGCTTGGTATGGCTACACCTTC. This encodes CASSQDGEGAWYGYTF.

In its sample, this clone was seen a few times. The gene calls are TRBV4-1 and TRBJ2-7, with TRBD2 as a possible D gene (5 bases). Trimming took off 1 base at V and 4 bases at J, with 8 bases between the two ends. Germline lookup yields CDR1 MGHRA and CDR2 YSYEKL. The CDR3 contains 13 residues. For the CDR3, the DNA is TGCGCCAGCAGCCAAGGGAGGACGTACGAGCAGTACTTC. Protein product: CASSQGRTYEQYF.

CDR3 sequence reads: CASREGSGYTF. The CDR3 DNA reads as TGTGCCAGCAGGGAGGGCTCCGGCTACACCTTC. V and J are TRBV12-3 or TRBV12-4 and TRBJ1-2; D gene ambiguous. Trimming shortened V by 6 bases and J by 8 bases, and 10 bases separated the two germline ends. The CDR3 length is 11 residues.

V usage is TRBV5-8 and J usage is TRBJ2-1; D may be TRBD1 (5 bases). Trimming removed 2 bases from V and 4 bases from J, with 7 bases in between. The V gene's germline CDR1 is SGHTS and CDR2 YDEGEE. The CDR3 covers 13 residues. CDR3 sequence reads: CASSLGAYNEQFF. CDR3 nucleotides: TGTGCCAGCAGCTTAGGGGCGTACAATGAGCAGTTCTTC.

The rearrangement uses TRBV4-1 and TRBJ2-7; D possibly corresponds to TRBD2 (6 bases). CDR1 and CDR2 from the germline V gene are MGHRA and YSYEKL. This CDR3 contains 14 residues. V lost 3 bases and J lost 2, with 11 bases in between. The CDR3 DNA reads TGCGCCAGCAGCCATGGCCCTAGCGCCTACGAGCAGTACTTC. Translated: CASSHGPSAYEQYF.

The chain is built from TRBV10-3 and TRBJ1-6; TRBD1 might be the D (6 bases). The CDR3 runs 16 residues. The germline CDR1 and CDR2 sequences are ENHRY and SYGVKD. V lost 5 bases, J lost 7 bases, and 18 bases lay in between. CDR3 region: CAISILQGRRNSPLHF. The CDR3 nucleotides are TGTGCCATCAGTATATTACAGGGAAGGCGGAATTCACCCCTCCACTTT.

The chain carries TRBV6-2 or TRBV6-3 and TRBJ2-1; 11 bases line up with TRBD1. After removal of 6 bases from V and 10 bases from J, the junction contained 14 bases not matched to a gene. The CDR3 has 16 residues. The germline V gene encodes CDR1 MNHEY and CDR2 SVGEGT. CDR3 nucleotide sequence: TGTGCCAGCAGCCTAGGTGGGACAGGGGGAAGCGGAGAGCAGTTCTTC. Translating gives CASSLGGTGGSGEQFF.

The chain recombines TRBV4-1 with TRBJ2-7; no clear D gene. V shed 0 bases and J shed 0 bases, with 6 bases lying between them. CDR1 is MGHRA, CDR2 YSYEKL, per germline. The CDR3 has 14 residues. CDR3 nucleotides: TGCGCCAGCAGCCAAGAGCAGAGCTCCTACGAGCAGTACTTC. It is translated as CASSQEQSSYEQYF.

The chain employs TRBV19 and TRBJ1-1; D perhaps matches TRBD1 (6 bases). V was shortened by 7 bases and J by 3 bases, with 24 bases between the two germline ends. The V gene's germline CDR1 is LNHDA and CDR2 SQIVND (reference sequence). The CDR3 runs to 17 residues. CDR3 nucleotide sequence: TGTGCCAGTATAAGAACCCAGGGGTTATTCTCGGACACTGAAGCTTTCTTT. Protein product: CASIRTQGLFSDTEAFF. Filled out from reference TRBV19 and TRBJ1-1, the complete variable domain reads DGGITQSPKYLFRKEGQNVTLSCEQNLNHDAMYWYRQDPGQGLRLIYYSQIVNDFQKGDIAEGYSVSREKKESFPLTVTSAQKNPTAFYLCASIRTQGLFSDTEAFFGQGTRLTVV.

This clone was seen ten or more times. The chain links TRBV11-1 to TRBJ2-2; maybe TRBD2 (6 bases). V shed 5 bases and J shed 7 bases, with 17 bases lying between them. Looked up from germline, CDR1 is SGHAT and CDR2 is FQDESV (reference sequence). The CDR3 totals 15 residues. CDR3 protein: CASSARDSRGGELFF. The CDR3 bases are TGTGCCAGCAGCGCCCGGGACTCCCGGGGCGGGGAGCTGTTTTTT.

The rearrangement uses TRBV18 and TRBJ1-6; a weak D match, TRBD1 (6 bases). From germline, CDR1 is KGHSH and CDR2 LQKENI. The V and J ends lost 6 bases and 9 bases respectively, with 18 bases between them. There are 15 residues in the CDR3. The CDR3 protein is CASSPVGGLGSPLHF. The CDR3 DNA reads TGTGCCAGCTCCCCAGTCGGGGGGCTCGGTTCACCCCTCCACTTT.

The CDR3 DNA follows: TGTGCCAGCAGTGAGGGACAGGTCGGCTCCTACGAGCAGTACTTC. It encodes CASSEGQVGSYEQYF. The rearrangement uses TRBV6-1 and TRBJ2-7; TRBD1 matches 8 bases. CDR1 is MNHNS, CDR2 SASEGT, per germline. Trimming took 3 bases from V and 0 from J; bases not matched to a gene: 4. The CDR3 contains 15 residues.

The chain combines TRBV19 with TRBJ2-4; D is perhaps TRBD2 (5 bases). The CDR3 is 15 residues long. Trimming removed 4 bases at V and 9 bases at J, with 19 bases between. Germline values: CDR1 LNHDA, CDR2 SQIVND (reference sequence). In nucleotides, the CDR3 is TGTGCCAGTAGTACCCGGCGGGTCGGACGGGGCATTCAGTACTTC. This encodes CASSTRRVGRGIQYF.

The chain employs TRBV6-5 and TRBJ2-7; 9 bases agree with TRBD1. CDR1 MNHEY and CDR2 SVGAGI come from the germline V gene. CDR3 length: 12 residues. The V gene end was trimmed by 8 bases and the J gene end by 3 bases; junction bases not matched to a gene: 2. In nucleotides, the CDR3 is TGTGCCAGCCAGACAGGGGGCTACGAGCAGTACTTC. Its protein is CASQTGGYEQYF.

The rearrangement links TRBV2 to TRBJ1-6, with D perhaps matching TRBD1 (5 bases). Germline CDR1 and CDR2: SNHLY and FYNNEI. The V gene lost 7 bases and the J gene lost 9 bases, with 13 bases spanning the gap. CDR3 length: 13 amino acids. CDR3 sequence (DNA): TGTGCCAGCAATGCGGGGCTTGGTTCACCCCTCCACTTT. The encoded protein is CASNAGLGSPLHF.

The chain uses TRBV2 and TRBJ2-7; D gene uncertain. The V end lost 6 bases, the J end lost 0 bases, and 12 bases lay between the germline ends. This CDR3 spans 14 amino acids. CDR1 and CDR2 from the germline V gene are SNHLY and FYNNEI. CDR3 amino acids: CASRPGLSSYEQYF. CDR3 bases: TGTGCCAGCAGGCCGGGCCTGAGCTCCTACGAGCAGTACTTC.

The genes are TRBV7-8 and TRBJ2-7; D unclear. Trimming removed 3 bases from V and 5 bases from J, with 8 bases in between. The CDR3 runs to 12 residues. Germline assignment: CDR1 SGHVS and CDR2 FQNEAQ. The CDR3 loop reads CASSFLFHEQYF. CDR3 nucleotides: TGTGCCAGCAGCTTTCTGTTCCACGAGCAGTACTTC.

The CDR3 coding sequence is TGTGCCAGCAGCTGGACCGGGACAGGGAACGAAAAACTGTTTTTT. It specifies CASSWTGTGNEKLFF. The chain combines TRBV7-9 with TRBJ1-4, with 9 bases aligning to TRBD1. Per the germline V gene, CDR1 is SEHNR and CDR2 is FQNEAQ (reference sequence). There are 15 residues in the CDR3. V was pared by 4 bases and J by 8 bases, with 8 bases of the junction left unmatched.

The rearrangement links TRBV6-1 to TRBJ1-2; unclear D gene. V dropped 3 bases and J dropped 6 bases, with 26 bases sitting between them. Per germline, CDR1 MNHNS and CDR2 SASEGT. There are 18 residues in the CDR3. The CDR3 spells CASSERTPRTADIDGYTF. DNA of the CDR3: TGTGCCAGCAGTGAGAGGACCCCCCGGACTGCCGACATAGATGGCTACACCTTC.

The J gene is TRBJ1-6, the V gene TRBV7-9; 7 bases match TRBD1. Looked up from germline, CDR1 is SEHNR and CDR2 is FQNEAQ (reference sequence). The CDR3 sequence is 15 residues long. Germline trimming cut 5 bases from V and 5 bases from J; bases unmatched to any gene: 6. CDR3 nucleotides: TGTGCCAGCAGCCAAGGACAGGTTGATAATTCACCCCTCCACTTT. Translation: CASSQGQVDNSPLHF.

This clone appeared a single time. V gene TRBV5-5 combines with J gene TRBJ2-1; 7 nucleotides align to TRBD2. This CDR3 region has 16 residues. CDR1 and CDR2 from the germline V gene are SGHKS and YYEKEE (reference sequence). V dropped 4 bases and J dropped 8; count of bases not matched to a gene: 15. The CDR3 bases are TGTGCCAGCAGCAGCGGGGACCGATGGGGTGGGGATGAGCAGTTCTTC. Translated: CASSSGDRWGGDEQFF.

This chain uses TRBV7-9 with TRBJ1-1, with D hard to call. There are 13 residues in the CDR3. Germline assignment: CDR1 SEHNR and CDR2 FQNEAQ (reference sequence). V was trimmed by 8 bases and J by 5 bases, leaving 15 bases between them. The DNA for the CDR3 is TGTGCCAGCTTAGGGAGTGGAGGGACTGAAGCTTTCTTT. It codes for CASLGSGGTEAFF.

V usage is TRBV7-9 and J usage is TRBJ1-3; D ambiguous. Germline CDR1 and CDR2: SEHNR and FQNEAQ (reference sequence). V was pared by 1 base and J by 2 bases, with 12 bases between. The CDR3 covers 16 residues. CDR3 region: CASSLEGIGTGNTIYF. The CDR3 DNA follows: TGTGCCAGCAGCTTAGAGGGCATTGGAACTGGAAACACCATATATTTT.

The chain is built from TRBV4-2 and TRBJ1-2; 8 nucleotides line up with TRBD1. CDR1 LGHNA and CDR2 YNFKEQ come from the germline V gene. V was clipped by 3 bases and J by 3 bases; unmatched bases: 12. CDR3 length equals 17 residues. The CDR3 loop reads CASSHIVDRGLDYGYTF. The DNA for the CDR3 is TGTGCCAGCAGCCATATCGTAGACAGGGGATTGGACTATGGCTACACCTTC.

This clone occurred once. The genes are TRBV10-2 and TRBJ2-7; 13 nucleotides line up with TRBD2. V lost 6 bases, J lost 2 bases, and 4 bases stayed unmatched. Per the germline V gene, CDR1 is WSHSY and CDR2 is SAAADI. The CDR3 contains 15 residues. The CDR3 sequence: CASRGGLAGAYEQYF. CDR3 nucleotide sequence: TGCGCCAGCAGGGGAGGACTAGCGGGAGCCTACGAGCAGTACTTC.

This clone was detected a few times. The rearrangement links TRBV9 to TRBJ2-1; D tentatively reads TRBD1 or TRBD2 (5 bases each). The germline V gene encodes CDR1 SGDLS and CDR2 YYNGEE. Trimming removed 0 bases at V and 0 bases at J, with 16 bases between. This CDR3 spans 18 amino acids. The DNA of the CDR3 is TGTGCCAGCAGCGTAGGGGGGACCCCTCTCCCCTCCTACAATGAGCAGTTCTTC. Protein product: CASSVGGTPLPSYNEQFF.

This clone occurred a few times. DNA of the CDR3: TGTGCCAGCAGCTTAGGCATCCAGGGGGCTTTCTTT. Translation gives CASSLGIQGAFF. The V and J genes are TRBV7-9 and TRBJ1-1; the D gene is possibly TRBD1 (6 bases). The ends were cut back, 1 base at V and 11 bases at J, with 11 bases in the middle. From germline, CDR1 is SEHNR and CDR2 FQNEAQ (reference sequence). CDR3 size: 12 residues.

The rearrangement links TRBV27 to TRBJ1-6, with 7 nucleotides matching TRBD1. This CDR3 is built from 13 residues. V lost 5 bases, J lost 9 bases, and 4 bases stayed unmatched. The germline V gene encodes CDR1 MNHEY and CDR2 SMNVEV (reference sequence). The CDR3 DNA is TGTGCCAGCAGTACAGGGGCCCCTTCACCCCTCCACTTT. This translates into CASSTGAPSPLHF.

The chain joins TRBV10-2 to TRBJ2-1; tentatively, D is TRBD1 or TRBD2 (5 bases each). The length of the CDR3 is 17 residues. V gave up 2 bases and J gave up 5 bases, with 19 bases separating them. Germline V gene lookup returns CDR1 WSHSY and CDR2 SAAADI. CDR3 residues: CASSEPQGAGLNNEQFF. CDR3 nucleotides: TGCGCCAGCAGTGAGCCCCAGGGAGCAGGACTCAACAATGAGCAGTTCTTC.

V is TRBV5-4 and J is TRBJ2-3; 11 bases match TRBD2. The CDR3 covers 15 residues. Germline CDR1 is SGHNT and CDR2 is YYREEE (reference sequence). V dropped 1 base and J dropped 6; count of bases not matched to a gene: 4. CDR3 DNA: TGTGCCAGCAGCTTGACTAGCGGGAGTGGTGATACGCAGTATTTT. Encoded protein: CASSLTSGSGDTQYF.